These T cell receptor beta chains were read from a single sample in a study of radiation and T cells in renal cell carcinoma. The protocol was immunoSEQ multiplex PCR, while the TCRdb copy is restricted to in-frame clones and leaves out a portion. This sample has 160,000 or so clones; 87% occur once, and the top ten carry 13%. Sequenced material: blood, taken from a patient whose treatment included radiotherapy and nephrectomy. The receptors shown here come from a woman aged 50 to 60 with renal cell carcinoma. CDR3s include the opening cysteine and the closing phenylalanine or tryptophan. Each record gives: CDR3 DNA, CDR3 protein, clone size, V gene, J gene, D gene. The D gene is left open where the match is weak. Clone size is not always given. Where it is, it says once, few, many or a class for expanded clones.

cdr3_nt: TGCGCCAGCAGCTCACGATCAGGCGGGGGAGAGACCCAGTACTTC
cdr3_aa: CASSSRSGGGETQYF
clone_size: -
v_call: TRBV5-1
j_call: TRBJ2-5
d_call: TRBD2

cdr3_nt: TGTGCCAGCAGCCAAATTGAGAGGGGTGACCCCCAGCATTTT
cdr3_aa: CASSQIERGDPQHF
clone_size: -
v_call: TRBV21-1
j_call: TRBJ1-5
d_call: -

cdr3_nt: TGTGCCAGCACCTGGGAGGGGAGGGCCTATGGCTACACCTTC
cdr3_aa: CASTWEGRAYGYTF
clone_size: once
v_call: TRBV28
j_call: TRBJ1-2
d_call: -

cdr3_nt: TGTGCCACCTCCGGGCGACTAGCGGTCTACAATGAGCAGTTCTTC
cdr3_aa: CATSGRLAVYNEQFF
clone_size: -
v_call: TRBV15
j_call: TRBJ2-1
d_call: TRBD2

cdr3_nt: TGTGCCAGCAGGTCCGGGACAGGGGGCGAATATGGCTACACCTTC
cdr3_aa: CASRSGTGGEYGYTF
clone_size: -
v_call: TRBV13
j_call: TRBJ1-2
d_call: TRBD1

cdr3_nt: TGTGCCAGCAGCGGATGGATGAACACTGAAGCTTTCTTT
cdr3_aa: CASSGWMNTEAFF
clone_size: -
v_call: TRBV5-6
j_call: TRBJ1-1
d_call: -

cdr3_nt: TGTGCCAGCAGTTACGTCGGGGACTCTGGAAACACCATATATTTT
cdr3_aa: CASSYVGDSGNTIYF
clone_size: -
v_call: TRBV6-6
j_call: TRBJ1-3
d_call: -

cdr3_nt: TGTGCCAGCAGTTTATCGGGGCCCAAGGGAGGCTACACCTTC
cdr3_aa: CASSLSGPKGGYTF
clone_size: -
v_call: TRBV27
j_call: TRBJ1-2
d_call: -

cdr3_nt: TGTGCCAGCTCACCAGGATCGGCAGGAGCTAACTATGGCTACACCTTC
cdr3_aa: CASSPGSAGANYGYTF
clone_size: -
v_call: TRBV18
j_call: TRBJ1-2
d_call: -

cdr3_nt: TGCGCCAGCAGCTTAGACATCTACAATGAGCAGTTCTTC
cdr3_aa: CASSLDIYNEQFF
clone_size: once
v_call: TRBV5-1
j_call: TRBJ2-1
d_call: -

cdr3_nt: TGTGCCAGCAGCGTAGAGCAAGGACTAGCGGGGCATGAGCAGTTCTTC
cdr3_aa: CASSVEQGLAGHEQFF
clone_size: -
v_call: TRBV9
j_call: TRBJ2-1
d_call: TRBD2

cdr3_nt: TGTGCCAGCAGCGGAGATACGCAGTATTTT
cdr3_aa: CASSGDTQYF
clone_size: -
v_call: TRBV21-1
j_call: TRBJ2-3
d_call: -

cdr3_nt: TGTGCCAGCAGCTTAGCGGGGACAGGGACTGGAAACACCATATATTTT
cdr3_aa: CASSLAGTGTGNTIYF
clone_size: -
v_call: TRBV7-6
j_call: TRBJ1-3
d_call: TRBD1

cdr3_nt: TGTGCCAGTAGTGCTCACGGGGGGGCAAGCAATCAGCCCCAGCATTTT
cdr3_aa: CASSAHGGASNQPQHF
clone_size: -
v_call: TRBV19
j_call: TRBJ1-5
d_call: -

cdr3_nt: TGTGCCAGTAGAGTTAACTGGAGCTCCTATAATTCACCCCTCCACTTT
cdr3_aa: CASRVNWSSYNSPLHF
clone_size: -
v_call: TRBV19
j_call: TRBJ1-6
d_call: -

cdr3_nt: TGTGCCAGCAGCCAAGATTTACGACAGGGCCTATATGGCTACACCTTC
cdr3_aa: CASSQDLRQGLYGYTF
clone_size: -
v_call: TRBV14
j_call: TRBJ1-2
d_call: TRBD1

cdr3_nt: TGTGCCAGCAGTCGGGGGCCCATGATGGAGACCCAGTACTTC
cdr3_aa: CASSRGPMMETQYF
clone_size: once
v_call: TRBV6-5
j_call: TRBJ2-5
d_call: -

cdr3_nt: TGTGCCAGCATCGGGTGGGACAGGTTTAATGAAAAACTGTTTTTT
cdr3_aa: CASIGWDRFNEKLFF
clone_size: -
v_call: TRBV2
j_call: TRBJ1-4
d_call: TRBD1

cdr3_nt: TGTGCCACCACAACACCGACTGGAAACACCATATATTTT
cdr3_aa: CATTTPTGNTIYF
clone_size: -
v_call: TRBV15
j_call: TRBJ1-3
d_call: -

cdr3_nt: TGTGCCAGCAGCTTAGCCCTTACACTGTCACAAGAGACCCAGTACTTC
cdr3_aa: CASSLALTLSQETQYF
clone_size: -
v_call: TRBV11-2
j_call: TRBJ2-5
d_call: -

cdr3_nt: TGTGCCAGCAGCGGTGGGGGGAATGAGCAGTTCTTC
cdr3_aa: CASSGGGNEQFF
clone_size: -
v_call: TRBV11-3
j_call: TRBJ2-1
d_call: -

cdr3_nt: TGTGCCAGCAGCGTAGCCGGGGAGGGGCCGAACACCGGGGAGCTGTTTTTT
cdr3_aa: CASSVAGEGPNTGELFF
clone_size: -
v_call: TRBV9
j_call: TRBJ2-2
d_call: TRBD2